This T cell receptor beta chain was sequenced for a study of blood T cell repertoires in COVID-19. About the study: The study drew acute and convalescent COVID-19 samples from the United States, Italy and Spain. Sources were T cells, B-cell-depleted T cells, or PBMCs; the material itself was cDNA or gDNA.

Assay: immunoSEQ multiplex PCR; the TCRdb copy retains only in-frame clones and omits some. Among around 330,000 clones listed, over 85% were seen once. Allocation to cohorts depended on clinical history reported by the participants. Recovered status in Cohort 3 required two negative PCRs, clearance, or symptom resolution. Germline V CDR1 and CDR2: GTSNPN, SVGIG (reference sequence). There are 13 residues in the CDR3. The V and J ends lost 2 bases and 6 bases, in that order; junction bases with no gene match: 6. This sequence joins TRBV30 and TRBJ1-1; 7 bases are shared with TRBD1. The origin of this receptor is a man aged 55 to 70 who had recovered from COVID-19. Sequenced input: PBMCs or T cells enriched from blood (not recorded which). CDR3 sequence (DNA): TGTGCCTGGAGTCGTGGGCAGGGGGCTGAAGCTTTCTTT. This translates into CAWSRGQGAEAFF.